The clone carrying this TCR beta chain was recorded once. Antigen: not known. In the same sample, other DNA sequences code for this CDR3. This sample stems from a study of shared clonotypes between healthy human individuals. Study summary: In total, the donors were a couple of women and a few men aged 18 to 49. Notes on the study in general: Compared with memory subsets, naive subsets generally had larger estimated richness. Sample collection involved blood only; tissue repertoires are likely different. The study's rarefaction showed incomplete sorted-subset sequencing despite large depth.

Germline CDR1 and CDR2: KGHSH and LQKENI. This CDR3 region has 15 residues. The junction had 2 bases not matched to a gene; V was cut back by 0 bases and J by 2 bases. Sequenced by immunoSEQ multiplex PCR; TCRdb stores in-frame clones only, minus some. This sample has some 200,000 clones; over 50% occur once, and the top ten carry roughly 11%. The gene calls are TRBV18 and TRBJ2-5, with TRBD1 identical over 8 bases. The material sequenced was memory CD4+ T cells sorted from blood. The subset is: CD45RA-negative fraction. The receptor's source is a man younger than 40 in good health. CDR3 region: CASSPPRTGQETQYF. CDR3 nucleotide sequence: TGTGCCAGCTCACCACCGAGGACAGGGCAAGAGACCCAGTACTTC.